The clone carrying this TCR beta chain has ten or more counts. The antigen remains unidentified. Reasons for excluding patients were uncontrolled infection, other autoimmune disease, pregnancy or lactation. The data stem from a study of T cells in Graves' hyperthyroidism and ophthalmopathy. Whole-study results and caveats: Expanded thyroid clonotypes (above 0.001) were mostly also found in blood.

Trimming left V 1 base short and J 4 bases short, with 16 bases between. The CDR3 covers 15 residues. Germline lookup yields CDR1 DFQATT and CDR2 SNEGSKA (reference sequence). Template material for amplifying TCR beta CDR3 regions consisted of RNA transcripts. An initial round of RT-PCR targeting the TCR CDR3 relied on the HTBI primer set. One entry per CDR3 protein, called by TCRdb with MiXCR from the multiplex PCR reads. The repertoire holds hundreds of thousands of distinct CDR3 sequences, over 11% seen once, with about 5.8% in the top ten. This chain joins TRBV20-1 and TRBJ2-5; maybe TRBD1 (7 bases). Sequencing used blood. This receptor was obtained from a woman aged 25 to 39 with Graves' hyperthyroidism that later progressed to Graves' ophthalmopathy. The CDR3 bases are TGCAGTGCTAGAGTGAAACAGGGGACTCGAGAGACCCAGTACTTC. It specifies CSARVKQGTRETQYF.